Listed below are T cell receptor beta chains from one sample, sequenced in a study of PD-1 blockade in classical Hodgkin lymphoma. This table comes from immunoSEQ multiplex PCR, and its TCRdb copy is limited to in-frame clones, with some not included. The sample comprises about 110,000 clones, 70% to 90% of which are singletons, and roughly 21% rests with the top ten. The sequenced sample was peripheral blood mononuclear cells (PBMCs), obtained before the second cycle of nivolumab. These receptors all come from a human donor with classical Hodgkin lymphoma. Each CDR3 is given with its conserved first and last residue. The D gene is left open where the match is weak. Size values are once, few and many counts, or a class for expanded clones, and some rows have none.

J: TRBJ2-1; size: NA; D: TRBD2; V: TRBV6-1; CDR3: CASSPRLAVYNEQFF; DNA: TGTGCCAGCAGTCCAAGACTAGCGGTATACAATGAGCAGTTCTTC
J: TRBJ2-7; size: NA; D: TRBD2; V: TRBV6-6; CDR3: CASRPSSGSQYEQYF; DNA: TGTGCCAGCAGGCCCTCTAGCGGGAGCCAGTACGAGCAGTACTTC
J: TRBJ1-6; size: NA; D: NA; V: TRBV10-1; CDR3: CASSKDRETSPLHF; DNA: TGCGCCAGCAGCAAAGACAGAGAAACTTCACCCCTCCACTTT
J: TRBJ2-1; size: NA; D: NA; V: TRBV9; CDR3: CASSVAAGVGYNEQFF; DNA: TGTGCCAGCAGCGTAGCTGCAGGGGTTGGCTACAATGAGCAGTTCTTC
J: TRBJ2-7; size: NA; D: TRBD2; V: TRBV10-2; CDR3: CASSVPPTSGRYEQYF; DNA: TGCGCCAGCAGTGTCCCACCCACTAGCGGGAGGTACGAGCAGTACTTC
J: TRBJ1-1; size: NA; D: TRBD1; V: TRBV10-1; CDR3: CASSPTGANTEAFF; DNA: TGCGCCAGCAGCCCGACAGGGGCGAACACTGAAGCTTTCTTT
J: TRBJ2-1; size: once; D: TRBD2; V: TRBV28; CDR3: CAIEREGHREQFF; DNA: TGTGCCATCGAGCGGGAGGGCCACCGGGAGCAGTTCTTC
J: TRBJ1-4; size: NA; D: TRBD1; V: TRBV6-5; CDR3: CASRDDRGGEKLFF; DNA: TGTGCCAGCAGGGACGACAGGGGAGGAGAAAAACTGTTTTTT
J: TRBJ2-7; size: NA; D: TRBD2; V: TRBV5-4; CDR3: CASSLRLAGSSYEQYF; DNA: TGTGCCAGCAGCTTGAGGCTAGCGGGGTCCTCCTACGAGCAGTACTTC
J: TRBJ1-5; size: NA; D: NA; V: TRBV19; CDR3: CASSIALGQPQHF; DNA: TGTGCCAGTAGTATAGCGTTGGGGCAGCCCCAGCATTTT
J: TRBJ1-2; size: once; D: TRBD1; V: TRBV10-3; CDR3: CAISDSGQGAYGYTF; DNA: TGTGCCATCAGTGACTCCGGACAGGGGGCCTATGGCTACACCTTC
J: TRBJ1-5; size: NA; D: TRBD1; V: TRBV7-2; CDR3: CASSPNRGRGQPQHF; DNA: TGTGCCAGCAGCCCGAACAGGGGGCGCGGTCAGCCCCAGCATTTT
J: TRBJ1-2; size: NA; D: NA; V: TRBV9; CDR3: CASSPRTGHLGHYGYTF; DNA: TGTGCCAGCAGCCCAAGAACGGGACATCTCGGCCACTATGGCTACACCTTC
J: TRBJ2-7; size: NA; D: TRBD1; V: TRBV27; CDR3: CASSLVHGQVIEQYF; DNA: TGTGCCAGCAGTTTGGTCCACGGACAGGTTATCGAGCAGTACTTC
J: TRBJ2-1; size: NA; D: TRBD2; V: TRBV11-2; CDR3: CASSLSGLAGYNEQFF; DNA: TGTGCCAGCAGCTTATCGGGACTAGCGGGTTACAATGAGCAGTTCTTC
J: TRBJ1-1; size: NA; D: NA; V: TRBV7-2; CDR3: CASSPGRRTEAFF; DNA: TGTGCCAGCAGCCCCGGGAGGCGGACTGAAGCTTTCTTT
J: TRBJ2-7; size: NA; D: NA; V: TRBV28; CDR3: CASSRNYYEQYF; DNA: TGTGCCAGCAGTCGTAACTACTACGAGCAGTACTTC
J: TRBJ2-7; size: NA; D: TRBD1; V: TRBV19; CDR3: CASSRPLTGGSYEQYF; DNA: TGTGCCAGTAGTAGGCCCCTCACAGGGGGCTCCTACGAGCAGTACTTC
J: TRBJ1-5; size: few; D: TRBD1; V: TRBV6-5; CDR3: CASTSTGAGNQPQHF; DNA: TGTGCCAGCACCTCGACAGGGGCAGGCAATCAGCCCCAGCATTTT
J: TRBJ1-2; size: NA; D: NA; V: TRBV29-1; CDR3: CSVDFGAVMGGYTF; DNA: TGCAGCGTTGATTTCGGGGCGGTGATGGGTGGCTACACCTTC
J: TRBJ1-2; size: NA; D: NA; V: TRBV5-6; CDR3: CASSRPPPSGYTF; DNA: TGTGCCAGCAGCCGCCCGCCACCCTCTGGCTACACCTTC
J: TRBJ2-1; size: NA; D: TRBD1; V: TRBV7-6; CDR3: CASSLEQGNYNEQFF; DNA: TGTGCCAGCAGCTTAGAACAGGGGAACTACAATGAGCAGTTCTTC